This passage covers 14 T cell receptor beta chains from one sample sequenced in a study of CXCR3-negative and CXCR3-positive naive CD8 T cells. Notes on the study in general: More hydrophobic TRB CDR3s were found in CXCR3-positive naive cells than in CXCR3-negative naive cells.

Libraries of TRB cDNA were made by 5' RACE and carried UMIs. TCRdb derives one entry per CDR3 protein from the 5' RACE reads, leaving out DNA. The sample's table shows around 63,000 distinct CDR3 sequences. These receptors lack a known antigen. Sequenced input: naive CXCR3+ CD8+ T cells from blood. Subset denoted: CD45RO-CCR7+CD27+CD95- naive CD8+ T cells expressing CXCR3 (TNR3+). These TCRs come from a human donor in good health. Some clones in this sample may be carry-over from other donors' samples.

The chain employs TRBV7-9 and TRBJ2-1; TCRdb reports TRBD1, a call that lacks DNA to check it against. The V gene's germline CDR1 is SEHNR and CDR2 FQNEAQ (reference sequence). The CDR3 totals 15 residues. This chain's CDR3 is CASSLVRGVHNEQFF.

The rearrangement joins TRBV21-1 to TRBJ2-4; TCRdb returns TRBD2, unconfirmable since there is no DNA. TRBV21-1 is designated a pseudogene. This CDR3 is built from 14 residues. Here the CDR3 reads CASSKDLGPDIQYF.

This chain uses TRBV20-1 with TRBJ1-1; the D call of TRBD1 rests on TCRdb alone, since no DNA is present to check it. CDR3 size: 14 residues. The germline gives CDR1 DFQATT, CDR2 SNEGSKA (reference sequence). The CDR3 spells CSARADRGDTEAFF.

This chain joins TRBV20-1 and TRBJ2-2; TCRdb lists TRBD2, though no DNA is available to test this call. Germline loops: CDR1 DFQATT, CDR2 SNEGSKA (reference sequence). The CDR3 sequence is 14 residues long. This chain's CDR3 is CSASHLGPPGELFF.

The chain links TRBV7-9 to TRBJ2-7; TCRdb designates TRBD1, a call that cannot be tested without DNA. The CDR3 is 15 amino acids. CDR1 is SEHNR and CDR2 is FQNEAQ in the germline V gene (reference sequence). This CDR3 reads CASSDLGTAPYEQYF.

The rearrangement joins TRBV15 to TRBJ2-7; checking the TCRdb D call of TRBD1 is not possible without DNA. The CDR3 runs to 13 residues. Germline CDR1 LNHNV, CDR2 YYDKDF (reference sequence). CDR3: CATSPAGTYEQYF.

The V gene is TRBV29-1, the J gene TRBJ1-6; TCRdb's assignment of TRBD1 cannot be checked, as there is no DNA. The V gene's germline CDR1 is SQVTM and CDR2 ANQGSEA. CDR3 length: 18 amino acids. The CDR3: CSVFTAWTDLYYNSPLHF.

The gene calls are TRBV29-1 and TRBJ2-2; the D gene TCRdb calls, TRBD1, cannot be checked with no DNA. CDR1 and CDR2 from the germline V gene are SQVTM and ANQGSEA. The CDR3 runs 15 residues. The CDR3 loop reads CSVLDSAIVTGELFF.

This chain connects TRBV10-2 to TRBJ2-7; TCRdb indicates TRBD2, and absent DNA this call remains unverified. This CDR3 spans 13 amino acids. CDR1 is WSHSY and CDR2 is SAAADI in the germline V gene. This chain's CDR3 is CASTERLAYEQYF.

J is TRBJ1-1 and V is TRBV21-1; TCRdb gives TRBD1 as the D gene, but with no DNA this cannot be confirmed. TRBV21-1 is marked as a pseudogene. The CDR3 consists of 14 residues. The CDR3 protein is CASSPRDLPPEAFF.

The chain joins TRBV28 to TRBJ2-7. Germline lookup yields CDR1 MDHEN and CDR2 SYDVKM. The CDR3 is 15 residues long. This chain's CDR3 is CASSFGRDSSYEQYF.

The rearrangement uses TRBV5-5 and TRBJ2-7; TCRdb names TRBD2, which stays unverified in the absence of DNA. CDR1 and CDR2 from the germline V gene are SGHKS and YYEKEE (reference sequence). The CDR3 is made up of 13 amino acids. CDR3 loop: CASSFGLASEQYF.

The rearrangement joins TRBV20-1 to TRBJ2-7; the TCRdb call, TRBD1, lacks DNA for checking. CDR3 length: 14 amino acids. CDR1 is DFQATT and CDR2 is SNEGSKA in the germline V gene (reference sequence). CDR3 in amino acids: CSARDLDEGAQQYF.

The rearrangement links TRBV28 to TRBJ2-7; TCRdb's assignment of TRBD1 cannot be checked, as there is no DNA. The germline gives CDR1 MDHEN, CDR2 SYDVKM. The CDR3 runs to 14 residues. The CDR3 loop reads CASSFRAGAYEQYF.